The 7 T cell receptor beta chains below all came from one sample that was sequenced in a study of technical replicates of blood from a handful of donors. Only in-frame clones appear in the TCRdb table, and some are missing; sequencing was by immunoSEQ multiplex PCR. The sample carries about 48,000 clones, about 90% recorded once. The sequenced material came from PBMCs. These receptors were collected from a human donor in good health. Some clones in this sample may be carry-over from other donors' samples.

The chain couples TRBV4-3 to TRBJ2-3; 11 bases match TRBD2. The germline V gene has CDR1 LGHNA and CDR2 YSLEER. Trimming removed 1 base from V and 2 bases from J; junction bases left unmatched: 2. The CDR3 length is 16 residues. The CDR3 sequence: CASSQVTSGTTDTQYF. The CDR3, as DNA: TGCGCCAGCAGCCAAGTGACTAGCGGGACCACAGATACGCAGTATTTT.

This clone came up once. The chain carries TRBV6-1 and TRBJ1-1, with D uncertain. V gave up 6 bases and J gave up 0 bases, with 8 bases separating them. Germline V gene sequence: CDR1 MNHNS, CDR2 SASEGT. CDR3 length: 13 residues. DNA for the CDR3: TGTGCCAGCAGAGCCACAGTGAACACTGAAGCTTTCTTT. Amino acid sequence: CASRATVNTEAFF.

J is TRBJ2-3 and V is TRBV7-6; 7 bases align to TRBD1. J lost 9 bases, V lost 5 bases, and 11 bases had no gene match. The CDR3 sequence is 14 residues long. CDR1 is SGHVS, CDR2 FNYEAQ, per germline. In DNA form, the CDR3 reads TGTGCCAGCAGCGTCCGGGACAGTCAGAAAACGCAGTATTTT. Its translation is CASSVRDSQKTQYF.

This chain uses TRBV25-1 with TRBJ2-2; D gene uncertain. Germline V gene sequence: CDR1 MGHDK, CDR2 SYGVNS. The V end was cut by 1 base, the J end by 12 bases, with 9 bases between. The CDR3 length is 12 residues. CDR3 residues: CASSESSVQLFF. The CDR3 nucleotides read TGTGCCAGCAGTGAATCGTCGGTGCAGCTGTTTTTT.

This CDR3 is CSARLDEKLFF. The CDR3 DNA follows: TGCAGTGCTAGATTAGATGAAAAACTGTTTTTT. The genes are TRBV20-1 and TRBJ1-4; D gene unclear. The V end was cut by 2 bases, the J end by 6 bases, with 4 bases between. Germline values: CDR1 DFQATT, CDR2 SNEGSKA (reference sequence). The CDR3 spans 11 residues.

The chain recombines TRBV19 with TRBJ1-1; D is undetermined. V lost 3 bases, J lost 9 bases, and 20 bases lay in between. This CDR3 is built from 15 residues. Looked up from germline, CDR1 is LNHDA and CDR2 is SQIVND (reference sequence). CDR3 loop: CASSMDWEISSKAFF. The CDR3 coding sequence is TGTGCCAGTAGTATGGACTGGGAGATCTCCAGTAAAGCTTTCTTT.

The chain joins TRBV7-3 to TRBJ2-5, with D tentatively TRBD2 (5 bases). Germline V gene lookup returns CDR1 SGHTA and CDR2 FQGTGA. With 2 bases removed from V and 4 bases from J, the gap between germline ends came to 14 bases. CDR3 length: 15 residues. The CDR3 region is CASSLGLADRETQYF. The CDR3 DNA is TGTGCCAGCAGCTTAGGGCTAGCAGATAGAGAGACCCAGTACTTC.